These 32 T cell receptor beta chains share one sample of origin, sequenced in a study of T-cell reconstitution after alpha-beta-depleted transplantation in children (TCRdb year 2016). The sample's treatment or condition label, decoded: allogeneic hematopoietic cell transplantation with graft depleted of TCRalphabeta T cells and CD19 B cells. Libraries were constructed by PCR. The run used an Illumina HiSeq 2500. Molecular barcoding was employed in the preparation of TCR libraries, with unique molecular identifiers being used to normalize TCRbeta repertoire quantification. The raw public data were reprocessed by TCRdb itself: fastp quality trimming at Q25, MiXCR clonotype calling, in-frame beta chains only. A single entry per CDR3 protein holds the most common genes and DNA from its merged rows. Present in this sample are some 260,000 distinct CDR3 sequences, roughly a quarter of which were seen just once. Of the sample, 4.5% to 5.5% is held by the ten largest clones.

Source: PBMCs, mostly from graft donor cells, taken 360 days after TCRalphabeta/CD19-depleted stem cell transplant. The source of these receptors is a female patient between 2 and 15 years old who had a stem cell transplant for congenital amegakaryocytic thrombocytopenia, so the T cells may come from the graft donor.

This clonotype showed up many times. The gene calls are TRBV7-9 and TRBJ2-3, with 7 bases aligning to TRBD1. The end of the DNA is better explained by TRBJ2-5, so the J call may be wrong. The CDR3 has 14 residues. Germline V CDR1 and CDR2: SEHNR, FQNEAQ (reference sequence). CDR3 sequence: CASSLRQGVETQYF. Written as DNA, the CDR3 is TGTGCCAGCAGTTTACGGCAGGGGGTAGAGACCCAGTACTTC.

This sequence joins TRBV9 and TRBJ2-7, with 7 bases that match TRBD2. This CDR3 is 16 amino acids long. The V gene end was trimmed by 2 bases and the J gene end by 5 bases; junction bases not matched to a gene: 13. The germline CDR1 and CDR2 sequences are SGDLS and YYNGEE. CDR3 DNA sequence: TGTGCCAGCAGCGTCAGACTAGCCTCGGTCCGAGACGAGCAGTACTTC. Protein product: CASSVRLASVRDEQYF.

The J gene is TRBJ2-3, the V gene TRBV20-1, with D tentatively TRBD2 (6 bases). CDR1 is DFQATT and CDR2 is SNEGSKA in the germline V gene (reference sequence). The CDR3 spans 14 residues. V lost 3 bases and J lost 0, with 10 bases in between. CDR3 protein: CSASRRGSTDTQYF. The CDR3 nucleotides read TGCAGTGCTAGTCGGCGGGGCAGCACAGATACGCAGTATTTT.

This sequence joins TRBV29-1 and TRBJ2-5, with D tentatively TRBD1 (6 bases). V was trimmed by 2 bases and J by 2 bases, leaving 9 bases between them. Germline V CDR1 and CDR2: SQVTM, ANQGSEA. The CDR3 loop spans 13 amino acids. CDR3 amino acids: CSVELGQQETQYF. In DNA, the CDR3 is TGCAGCGTTGAACTAGGACAGCAAGAGACCCAGTACTTC.

This clonotype has a handful of counts. V is TRBV7-9 and J is TRBJ2-7; D not certain. The CDR3 consists of 14 residues. Germline loops: CDR1 SEHNR, CDR2 FQNEAQ (reference sequence). V lost 7 bases, J lost 4 bases, and 17 bases lay in between. The CDR3 bases are TGTGCCAGCACCCCCCCCGGGCAGCTATACGAGCAGTACTTC. Its translation: CASTPPGQLYEQYF.

The table lists this clonotype with a few counts. The J gene is TRBJ1-2, the V gene TRBV7-7; D is ambiguous. Germline CDR1 reads SSHAT; CDR2 reads FNYEAQ (reference sequence). There are 12 residues in the CDR3. Trimming removed 9 bases at V and 2 bases at J, with 10 bases between. DNA of the CDR3: TGTGCCAGACCGGACGGGAACTATGGCTACACCTTC. This gives the protein CARPDGNYGYTF.

This clonotype was observed at least ten times. The V gene is TRBV12-3 or TRBV12-4, the J gene TRBJ1-6; 8 bases fit TRBD1. J was trimmed by 8 bases and V by 3 bases; bases with no gene match: 6. The CDR3 consists of 15 residues. CDR3 DNA sequence: TGTGCCAGCAGTTTTGAGACAGGGGTAGATTCACCCCTCCACTTT. Translating it yields CASSFETGVDSPLHF.

The chain combines TRBV4-1 with TRBJ1-2; 7 bases agree with TRBD1. V lost 4 bases, J lost 2 bases, and 4 bases stayed unmatched. This CDR3 spans 14 amino acids. Germline V gene lookup returns CDR1 MGHRA and CDR2 YSYEKL. This CDR3 is CASSPPGQNYGYTF. The CDR3 nucleotides read TGCGCCAGCAGCCCCCCGGGACAGAACTATGGCTACACCTTC.

This CDR3 is CAIANGQGTEAFF. The DNA for the CDR3 is TGTGCCATCGCCAACGGACAGGGCACTGAAGCTTTCTTT. J is TRBJ1-1 and V is TRBV10-3; TRBD1 matches 8 bases. CDR1 and CDR2 (germline): ENHRY, SYGVKD. Trimming cost V 8 bases and J 4 bases; bases outside gene matches: 6. This CDR3 has 13 amino acids.

This clonotype was seen more than once but under ten times. The chain couples TRBV12-3 or TRBV12-4 to TRBJ1-1; D gene unclear. The CDR3 sequence is 15 residues long. V shed 5 bases and J shed 0 bases, with 13 bases lying between them. The CDR3 here is CASSADGPMNTEAFF. For the CDR3, the DNA is TGTGCCAGCAGTGCCGACGGTCCCATGAACACTGAAGCTTTCTTT.

In this sample, this clonotype turned up a few times. This chain joins TRBV6-2 or TRBV6-3 and TRBJ2-1; 9 nucleotides line up with TRBD2. Losses at the gene ends were 2 bases for V and 8 bases for J; bases not matched to a gene: 4. The CDR3 length is 14 residues. Germline-derived CDR1 and CDR2 are MNHEY and SVGEGT. CDR3 amino acids: CASSYAGGPYEQFF. The CDR3 DNA is TGTGCCAGCAGTTACGCGGGAGGGCCCTATGAGCAGTTCTTC.

This clonotype was found a few times. The chain is built from TRBV4-1 and TRBJ2-3; tentatively, D is TRBD2 (6 bases). Trimming stripped 1 base from V and 10 bases from J, with 15 bases between. This CDR3 contains 14 residues. Germline V lookup: CDR1 MGHRA, CDR2 YSYEKL. The CDR3 bases are TGCGCCAGCAGCCAAGGGGTAGTCTCGGGGGCGCAGTATTTT. Its protein product is CASSQGVVSGAQYF.

There are a few counts of this clonotype. The rearrangement links TRBV6-1 to TRBJ2-7; TRBD2 might be the D (6 bases). Germline loops: CDR1 MNHNS, CDR2 SASEGT. V shed 4 bases and J shed 1 base, with 14 bases lying between them. CDR3 length equals 15 residues. DNA of the CDR3: TGTGCCAGCAGTGGTAGACGGACTATATCCTACGAGCAGTACTTC. Encoded protein: CASSGRRTISYEQYF.

This clonotype was counted between two and nine times. This rearrangement joins TRBV28 to TRBJ2-3; maybe TRBD1 (6 bases). Germline V gene data show CDR1 as MDHEN and CDR2 as SYDVKM. The ends were cut back, 6 bases at V and 1 base at J, with 8 bases in the middle. The CDR3 consists of 13 residues. This chain's CDR3 is CASRQGGTDTQYF. In DNA, the CDR3 is TGTGCCAGCAGACAGGGTGGCACAGATACGCAGTATTTT.

This chain uses TRBV6-5 with TRBJ2-1; D remains unclear. Trimming left V 6 bases short and J 14 bases short, with 11 bases between. The CDR3 sequence is 10 residues long. The V gene's germline CDR1 is MNHEY and CDR2 SVGAGI. The CDR3, as DNA: TGTGCCAGCAGAAAGGGTATGGAGTTCTTC. Residues: CASRKGMEFF.

This clonotype was seen a handful of times. V usage is TRBV29-1 and J usage is TRBJ2-2; D is undetermined. The CDR3 sequence is 16 residues long. Germline V CDR1 and CDR2: SQVTM, ANQGSEA. The V end lost 4 bases, the J end lost 3 bases, and 18 bases lay between the germline ends. The CDR3 spells CSVVPAAIEDTGELFF. In DNA form, the CDR3 reads TGCAGCGTTGTACCCGCGGCTATCGAGGACACCGGGGAGCTGTTTTTT.

The V and J genes are TRBV11-1 and TRBJ2-1; tentatively, D is TRBD2 (6 bases). Trimming left V 5 bases short and J 7 bases short, with 18 bases between. The V gene's germline CDR1 is SGHAT and CDR2 FQDESV (reference sequence). This CDR3 comprises 15 residues. The CDR3 reads CASSLESGAQNEQFF. In nucleotides, the CDR3 is TGTGCCAGCAGCCTTGAATCGGGAGCTCAGAATGAGCAGTTCTTC.

The rearrangement uses TRBV9 and TRBJ2-1, with 9 bases matching TRBD2. With V trimmed by 7 bases and J by 4 bases, 12 bases remained unmatched. Germline CDR1 SGDLS, CDR2 YYNGEE. This CDR3 has 16 residues. CDR3 protein: CASCWGDSGRYNEQFF. CDR3 DNA: TGTGCCAGCTGCTGGGGGGATAGCGGGAGATACAATGAGCAGTTCTTC.

This clonotype was counted many times. V is TRBV4-1 and J is TRBJ2-5; D ambiguous. The CDR3 has 14 residues. V shed 6 bases and J shed 2 bases, with 13 bases lying between them. Germline CDR1 and CDR2: MGHRA and YSYEKL. The CDR3 nucleotides are TGCGCCAGCAGTCGACACGTCGCTCAAGAGACCCAGTACTTC. The encoded protein is CASSRHVAQETQYF.

The chain links TRBV18 to TRBJ2-5; no reliable D call. The V and J ends lost 5 bases and 0 bases respectively, with 10 bases between them. Germline V CDR1 and CDR2: KGHSH, LQKENI. The CDR3 is 14 residues long. CDR3 sequence reads: CASSNPNDQETQYF. In DNA, the CDR3 is TGTGCCAGCTCAAACCCTAATGACCAAGAGACCCAGTACTTC.

This chain uses TRBV7-6 with TRBJ2-7; D might be TRBD1 or TRBD2, each matching 5 bases. Trimming removed 2 bases at V and 9 bases at J, with 20 bases between. Germline V gene sequence: CDR1 SGHVS, CDR2 FNYEAQ. This CDR3 spans 15 amino acids. CDR3 nucleotides: TGTGCCAGCAGCTTAACGGGACCCCTAGAGAGGGGGCAGTACTTC. Translation gives CASSLTGPLERGQYF.

In this sample, this clonotype turned up once. This chain links TRBV12-3 or TRBV12-4 with TRBJ1-2; D perhaps matches TRBD1 (5 bases). The CDR3 spans 12 residues. V lost 7 bases to trimming and J lost 4 bases, with 10 bases between them. The CDR3 spells CASTAGPYGYTF. The CDR3 DNA reads as TGTGCCAGCACCGCAGGGCCCTATGGCTACACCTTC.

The chain has TRBV11-2 and TRBJ2-3; maybe TRBD1 (6 bases). The germline V and J ends were trimmed by 4 bases and 0 bases, with 11 bases remaining between them. This CDR3 has 15 residues. CDR1 SGHAT and CDR2 FQNNGV come from the germline V gene. CDR3 DNA: TGTGCCAGCAGCTATCAGACAGGCAGCACAGATACGCAGTATTTT. Its protein is CASSYQTGSTDTQYF.

The sample holds many counts of this clonotype. This chain connects TRBV7-2 to TRBJ2-3; no clear D. This CDR3 is 11 amino acids long. CDR1 SGHTA and CDR2 FQGNSA come from the germline V gene. The germline V and J ends were trimmed by 5 bases and 14 bases, with 14 bases remaining between them. The CDR3 sequence: CASSVTYLLYF. CDR3 bases: TGTGCCAGCAGCGTCACATATTTGCTGTATTTT.

This sequence joins TRBV20-1 and TRBJ2-7; 8 bases match TRBD1. This CDR3 is 14 amino acids long. V dropped 1 base and J dropped 0; count of bases not matched to a gene: 2. Germline-derived CDR1 and CDR2 are DFQATT and SNEGSKA (reference sequence). The CDR3 spells CSARGTGSSYEQYF. The CDR3, as DNA: TGCAGTGCTAGAGGGACAGGGTCCTCCTACGAGCAGTACTTC.

This clonotype was observed a few times. The J gene is TRBJ2-1, the V gene TRBV18, with TRBD2 matching 9 bases. There are 17 residues in the CDR3. Germline CDR1 and CDR2: KGHSH and LQKENI. V gave up 4 bases and J gave up 1 base; unmatched junction bases: 8. CDR3 nucleotides: TGTGCCAGCTCACTCCGTCATAGCGGGAGTTCCTACAATGAGCAGTTCTTC. This translates into CASSLRHSGSSYNEQFF.

The J gene is TRBJ2-2, the V gene TRBV20-1; a weak D match, TRBD2 (6 bases). The CDR3 length is 15 residues. Germline assignment: CDR1 DFQATT and CDR2 SNEGSKA (reference sequence). Trimming pared 1 base from V and 0 bases from J, leaving 9 bases between. CDR3 residues: CSARGGGANTGELFF. In DNA, the CDR3 is TGCAGTGCTAGAGGGGGCGGGGCGAACACCGGGGAGCTGTTTTTT.

This clonotype was seen a handful of times. The chain carries TRBV10-3 and TRBJ1-1, with a tentative D call TRBD1 (6 bases). The length of the CDR3 is 13 residues. V lost 10 bases, J lost 1 base, and 13 bases lay in between. The germline V gene has CDR1 ENHRY and CDR2 SYGVKD. Here the CDR3 reads CATGGAGNTEAFF. The CDR3 DNA reads TGTGCCACTGGGGGCGCGGGGAACACTGAAGCTTTCTTT.

The chain links TRBV7-2 to TRBJ2-5; 10 bases agree with TRBD2. The CDR3 has 16 residues. Trimming removed 1 base from V and 5 bases from J; junction bases left unmatched: 7. Germline loops: CDR1 SGHTA, CDR2 FQGNSA. The CDR3 sequence is CASSLGLAGDWETQYF. The CDR3 DNA follows: TGTGCCAGCAGCTTAGGTCTAGCGGGAGATTGGGAGACCCAGTACTTC.

The chain carries TRBV11-2 and TRBJ2-5; tentatively, D is TRBD2 (5 bases). Trimming stripped 5 bases from V and 4 bases from J, with 14 bases between. This CDR3 region has 14 residues. Germline V gene sequence: CDR1 SGHAT, CDR2 FQNNGV. Here the CDR3 DNA reads TGTGCCAGCAGCCGGGGTATGGCATCAGAGACCCAGTACTTC. This translates into CASSRGMASETQYF.

This CDR3 reads CASSSSQGRSEQFF. CDR3 nucleotide sequence: TGCGCCAGCAGCTCCTCACAGGGCAGGAGTGAGCAGTTCTTC. This chain joins TRBV5-1 and TRBJ2-1; D is perhaps TRBD1 (6 bases). Trimming took 3 bases from V and 9 from J, leaving 16 bases between them. Germline values: CDR1 SGHRS, CDR2 YFSETQ. CDR3 length: 14 residues.

The chain carries TRBV7-8 and TRBJ1-2; the D is unclear. Deletions cut 5 bases from V and 1 base from J, with 8 bases between. The CDR3 has 13 residues. CDR1 and CDR2 (germline): SGHVS, FQNEAQ. CDR3 residues: CASSPLDNYGYTF. The CDR3 DNA reads TGTGCCAGCAGCCCGCTTGATAACTATGGCTACACCTTC.